The clone carrying this T cell receptor beta chain was seen only once. This sample was included in a study of cytomegalovirus exposure and HLA in healthy donors. The PCR had 60 Vbeta and 13 Jbeta primers. The repertoire was sequenced with immunoSEQ multiplex PCR; TCRdb's copy has only in-frame clones and lacks some. Here the sample spans 130,000 or so clones, roughly 77% being singletons. The V gene's germline CDR1 is MGHRA and CDR2 YSYEKL. The CDR3 runs to 15 residues. With 8 bases removed from V and 4 bases from J, the gap between germline ends came to 18 bases. Sequencing was performed on PBMCs. This sequence joins TRBV4-1 and TRBJ1-5; no definite D call. This clonotype was sampled from a middle-aged man in good health and CMV-seronegative. The CDR3: CASGTWAGLNQPQHF. The CDR3 bases are TGCGCCAGCGGAACTTGGGCAGGCCTTAATCAGCCCCAGCATTTT.